One sample yielded the 10 T cell receptor beta chains listed below, sequenced in a study of blood T cell repertoires in COVID-19. Sequenced by immunoSEQ multiplex PCR; TCRdb stores in-frame clones only, minus some. The sample records roughly 190,000 clones, more than 75% being singletons. Input material: peripheral blood. The receptor set was obtained from a woman in her fifties or sixties with COVID-19, enrolled during active disease.

This chain joins TRBV27 and TRBJ1-1, with TRBD1 as a possible D gene (6 bases). The CDR3 spans 15 residues. V was trimmed by 6 bases and J by 2 bases, leaving 16 bases between them. The germline V gene has CDR1 MNHEY and CDR2 SMNVEV (reference sequence). The CDR3 region has the DNA TGTGCCAGCAGCTCTTCGAGGGGGGGCAACACTGAAGCTTTCTTT. This gives the protein CASSSSRGGNTEAFF.

The J gene is TRBJ2-1, the V gene TRBV5-4; 8 positions agree with TRBD2. CDR1 is SGHNT and CDR2 is YYREEE in the germline V gene (reference sequence). The CDR3 consists of 19 residues. V lost 1 base, J lost 0 bases, and 12 bases stayed unmatched. The CDR3 protein is CASSLSPGSGTSSYNEQFF. The DNA of the CDR3 is TGTGCCAGCAGCTTGAGTCCAGGGTCCGGGACTAGCTCCTACAATGAGCAGTTCTTC. The full variable domain, with the rest looked up from reference TRBV5-4 and TRBJ2-1, is ETGVTQSPTHLIKTRGQQVTLRCSSQSGHNTVSWYQQALGQGPQFIFQYYREEENGRGNFPPRFSGLQFPNYSSELNVNALELDDSALYLCASSLSPGSGTSSYNEQFFGPGTRLTVL.

This rearrangement joins TRBV28 to TRBJ1-5; 9 nucleotides align to TRBD1. Trimming removed 5 bases from V and 15 bases from J; junction bases left unmatched: 17. The CDR3 extends over 15 amino acids. CDR1 and CDR2 from the germline V gene are MDHEN and SYDVKM. This chain's CDR3 is CASSLLGTSDRGRHF. The CDR3, as DNA: TGTGCCAGCAGTCTACTAGGAACATCGGACAGGGGACGGCATTTT. The variable domain in full, with the rest retrieved from reference TRBV28 and TRBJ1-5, is DVKVTQSSRYLVKRTGEKVFLECVQDMDHENMFWYRQDPGLGLRLIYFSYDVKMKEKGDIPEGYSVSREKKERFSLILESASTNQTSMYLCASSLLGTSDRGRHFGDGTRLSIL.

The chain links TRBV4-3 to TRBJ2-5, with 11 bases matching TRBD2. The ends lost 0 bases at V and 4 bases at J; junction bases unmatched: 7. CDR1 LGHNA and CDR2 YSLEER come from the germline V gene. This CDR3 has 17 amino acids. This chain's CDR3 is CASSQDLGLAGGETQYF. For the CDR3, the DNA is TGCGCCAGCAGCCAAGATCTTGGCCTAGCGGGAGGAGAGACCCAGTACTTC.

The chain uses TRBV5-1 and TRBJ1-1, with D maybe TRBD1 (6 bases). Germline assignment: CDR1 SGHRS and CDR2 YFSETQ. This CDR3 spans 15 amino acids. V was clipped by 4 bases and J by 2 bases, with 15 bases between them. CDR3 in amino acids: CASSPRGGSNTEAFF. The CDR3 region has the DNA TGCGCCAGCAGCCCGCGGGGGGGCTCCAACACTGAAGCTTTCTTT.

The chain employs TRBV2 and TRBJ2-6; D gene ambiguous. Germline lookup yields CDR1 SNHLY and CDR2 FYNNEI. The V and J ends lost 8 bases and 2 bases respectively, with 13 bases between them. The CDR3 runs 15 residues. As DNA, the CDR3 is TGTGCCAGCGTTCTCGACACACCTGGGGCCAACGTCCTGACTTTC. Translated: CASVLDTPGANVLTF.

The chain recombines TRBV5-1 with TRBJ2-5; tentative D call: TRBD2 (6 bases). CDR3 length: 13 residues. CDR1 is SGHRS and CDR2 is YFSETQ in the germline V gene. Trimming removed 7 bases from V and 4 bases from J, with 14 bases in between. The CDR3 region has the DNA TGCGCCAGCTGTTCGGCCGGGGGAGAGACCCAGTACTTC. This sequence encodes CASCSAGGETQYF.

This chain connects TRBV3-1 (or the pseudogene TRBV3-2) to TRBJ2-6; D is unclear. The germline gives CDR1 LGHDT, CDR2 YNNKEL (reference sequence). V was pared by 5 bases and J by 4 bases, with 9 bases between. The CDR3 is 14 residues long. The CDR3 loop is CASSELTGANVLTF. In DNA form, the CDR3 reads TGTGCCAGCAGCGAACTAACAGGGGCCAACGTCCTGACTTTC.

This chain joins TRBV5-6 and TRBJ1-1; 7 bases align to TRBD1. This CDR3 contains 15 residues. V dropped 1 base and J dropped 3; count of bases not matched to a gene: 6. CDR1 and CDR2 (germline): SGHDT, YYEEEE. This CDR3 reads CASSLIGRGYTEAFF. The CDR3 nucleotides are TGTGCCAGCAGCTTGATAGGCAGGGGGTACACTGAAGCTTTCTTT.

The chain has TRBV7-3 and TRBJ2-3, with TRBD1 as a possible D gene (5 bases). The CDR3 runs 16 residues. CDR1 and CDR2 from the germline V gene are SGHTA and FQGTGA. V dropped 1 base and J dropped 3 bases, with 14 bases sitting between them. The CDR3 spells CASSLMMGLGTDTQYF. DNA of the CDR3: TGTGCCAGCAGCTTAATGATGGGGCTTGGGACAGATACGCAGTATTTT.